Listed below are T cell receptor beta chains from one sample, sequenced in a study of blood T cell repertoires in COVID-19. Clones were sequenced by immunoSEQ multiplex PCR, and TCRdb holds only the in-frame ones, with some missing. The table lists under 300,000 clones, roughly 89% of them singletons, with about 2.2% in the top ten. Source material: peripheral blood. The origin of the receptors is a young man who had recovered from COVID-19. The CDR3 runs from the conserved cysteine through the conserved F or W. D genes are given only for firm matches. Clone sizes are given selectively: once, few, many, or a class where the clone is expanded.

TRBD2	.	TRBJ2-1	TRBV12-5	CASGAGSGGVNEQFF
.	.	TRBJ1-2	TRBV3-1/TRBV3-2	CASSHAGGRDYGYTF
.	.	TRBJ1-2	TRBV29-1	CSVGGGYTF
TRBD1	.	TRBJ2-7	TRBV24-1	CATRGMCLRGLIWEQYF
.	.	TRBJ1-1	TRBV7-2	CASSLVGRMNTEAFF
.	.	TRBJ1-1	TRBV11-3	CASSLGRANTEAFF
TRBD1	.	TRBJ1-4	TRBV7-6	CASSLMGQGLGELFF
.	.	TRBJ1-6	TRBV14	CASSQERGYNSPLHF
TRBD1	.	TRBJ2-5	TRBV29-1	CSVRGTGKEQETQYF
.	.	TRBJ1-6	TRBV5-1	CASSSYPGNSPLHF
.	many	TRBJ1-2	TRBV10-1	CASSDDSLYGYTF
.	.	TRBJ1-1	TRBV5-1	CASSLSPKNTEAFF
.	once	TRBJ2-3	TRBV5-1	CASSLRPGSTDTQYF
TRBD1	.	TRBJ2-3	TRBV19	CASRSGQGSTDTQYF
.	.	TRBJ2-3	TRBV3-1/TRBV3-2	CASTMAVDTDTQYF
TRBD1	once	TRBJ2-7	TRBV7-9	CASSFQTGQSYEQYF
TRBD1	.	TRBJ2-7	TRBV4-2	CASSQDRGTGYEQYF
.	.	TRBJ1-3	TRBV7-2	CASSPFTRLRNTIYF
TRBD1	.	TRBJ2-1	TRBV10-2	CATTDRERGEQFF
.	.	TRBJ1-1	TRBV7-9	CASSLGTANTEAFF
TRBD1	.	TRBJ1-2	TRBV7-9	CASSPRQGSNYGYTF
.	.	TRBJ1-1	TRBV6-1	CASSELRGFAEAFF
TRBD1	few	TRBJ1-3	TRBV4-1	CASSQDLGQGRSGNTIYF
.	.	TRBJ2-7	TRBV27	CASSLRPRPYEQYF
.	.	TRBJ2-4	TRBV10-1	CASSESWRRELGKNIQYF
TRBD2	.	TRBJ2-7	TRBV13	CASSSPSSGGTSYEQYF
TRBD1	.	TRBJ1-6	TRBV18	CASSPGDRSLHF
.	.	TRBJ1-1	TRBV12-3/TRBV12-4	CASKNEPNTEAFF
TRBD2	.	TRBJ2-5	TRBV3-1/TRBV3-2	CASSQASGGYQETQYF
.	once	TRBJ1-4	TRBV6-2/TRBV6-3	CASSYSRESNEKLFF
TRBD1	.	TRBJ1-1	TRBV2	CASSGLTGGAFF
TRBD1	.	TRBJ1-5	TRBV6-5	CASSLDRGRDQPQHF
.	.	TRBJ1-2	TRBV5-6	CASSLALVYGYTF
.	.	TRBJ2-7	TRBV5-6	CASSYQYEQYF
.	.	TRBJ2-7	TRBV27	CASSFSQFPSYEQYF
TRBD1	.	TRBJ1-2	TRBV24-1	CATSDPYRGDGYTF
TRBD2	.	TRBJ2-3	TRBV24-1	CATSNPGLVDTQYF
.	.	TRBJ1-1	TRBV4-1	CASTPLASAGTNTEAFF
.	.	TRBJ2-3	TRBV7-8	CASSLGNSNFFTDTQYF
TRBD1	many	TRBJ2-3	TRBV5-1	CASSLVGTDNSDTQYF
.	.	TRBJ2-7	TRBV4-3	CASSQRRGSSYEQYF